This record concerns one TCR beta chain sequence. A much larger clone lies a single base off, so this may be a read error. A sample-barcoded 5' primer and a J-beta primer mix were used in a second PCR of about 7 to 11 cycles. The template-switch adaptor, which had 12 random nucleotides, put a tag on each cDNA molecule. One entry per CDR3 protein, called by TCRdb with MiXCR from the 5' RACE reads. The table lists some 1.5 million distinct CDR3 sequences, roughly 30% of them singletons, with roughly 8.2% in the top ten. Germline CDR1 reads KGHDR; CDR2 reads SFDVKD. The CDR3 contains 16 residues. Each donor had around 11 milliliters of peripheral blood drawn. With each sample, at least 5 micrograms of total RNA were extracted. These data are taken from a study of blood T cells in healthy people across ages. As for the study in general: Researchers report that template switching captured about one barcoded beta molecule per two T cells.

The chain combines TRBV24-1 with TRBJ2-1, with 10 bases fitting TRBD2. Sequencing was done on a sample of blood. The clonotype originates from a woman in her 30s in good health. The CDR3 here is CATSLTGTSVPNGQFF. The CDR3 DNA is TGTGCCACCAGTTTAACCGGGACTAGCGTACCAAATGGGCAGTTCTTC.